This section outlines one T cell receptor beta chain sequence together with its context. Its specificity is not known. This sample stems from a study of Ad26.COV2.S vaccination and SARS-CoV-2 variants. Here immunoSEQ multiplex PCR was the method, and the copy in TCRdb shows in-frame clones only, minus some. The sample has around 370,000 clones; under 95% are singletons. The CDR3 consists of 12 residues. The germline V gene encodes CDR1 MGHDK and CDR2 SYGVNS. Trimming took off 6 bases at V and 3 bases at J, with 9 bases between the two ends. Points from the study as a whole: Higher spike-specific TCR breadth was found in vaccine recipients than in placebo recipients. With respect to non-spike TCR breadth, vaccine and placebo recipients were similar. TCR breadth and depth estimates may have understated total T cell responses. CD8+ and CD4+ T cells specific for spike reportedly responded with substantial breadth after vaccination.

The rearrangement links TRBV25-1 to TRBJ2-7, with TRBD1 as a possible D gene (6 bases). This material consisted of peripheral blood, taken after recovery from COVID-19. This TCR came from a human donor who had recovered from COVID-19. The CDR3 DNA follows: TGTGCCAGCAGCAGGACAGACTACGAGCAGTACTTC. It encodes CASSRTDYEQYF.